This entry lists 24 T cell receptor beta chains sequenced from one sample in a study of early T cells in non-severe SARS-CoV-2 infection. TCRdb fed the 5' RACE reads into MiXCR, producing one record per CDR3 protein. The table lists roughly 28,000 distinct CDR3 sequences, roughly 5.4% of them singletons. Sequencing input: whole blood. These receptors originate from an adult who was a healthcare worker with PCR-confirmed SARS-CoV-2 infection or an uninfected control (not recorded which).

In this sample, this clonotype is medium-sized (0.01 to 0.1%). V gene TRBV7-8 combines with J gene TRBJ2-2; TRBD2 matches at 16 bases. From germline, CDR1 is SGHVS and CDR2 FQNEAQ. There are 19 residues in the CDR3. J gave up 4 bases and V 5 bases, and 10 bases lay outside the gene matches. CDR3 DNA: TGTGCCAGCAGCCTGACCGGGACTAGCGGGAGGGCGGTCACCGGGGAGCTGTTTTTT. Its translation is CASSLTGTSGRAVTGELFF.

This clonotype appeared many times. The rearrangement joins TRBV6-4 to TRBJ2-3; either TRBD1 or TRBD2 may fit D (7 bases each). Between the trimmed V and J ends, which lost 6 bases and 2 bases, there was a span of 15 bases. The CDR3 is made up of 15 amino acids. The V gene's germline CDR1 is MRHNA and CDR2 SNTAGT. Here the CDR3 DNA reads TGTGCCAGCAGCCAACAGGGGACTATCACAGATACGCAGTATTTT. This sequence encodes CASSQQGTITDTQYF.

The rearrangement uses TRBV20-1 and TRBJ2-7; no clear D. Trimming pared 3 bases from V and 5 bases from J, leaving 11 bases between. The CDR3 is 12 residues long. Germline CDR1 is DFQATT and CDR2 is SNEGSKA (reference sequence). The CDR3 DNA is TGCAGTGCTAGGGACCGCTTCCACGAGCAGTACTTC. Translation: CSARDRFHEQYF.

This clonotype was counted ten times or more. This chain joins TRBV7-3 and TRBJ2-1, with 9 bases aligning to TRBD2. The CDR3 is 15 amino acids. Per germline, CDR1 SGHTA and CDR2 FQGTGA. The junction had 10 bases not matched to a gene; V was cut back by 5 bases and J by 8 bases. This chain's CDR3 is CASSRTSGPVDEQFF. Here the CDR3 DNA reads TGTGCCAGCAGCAGAACTAGCGGGCCTGTCGATGAGCAGTTCTTC.

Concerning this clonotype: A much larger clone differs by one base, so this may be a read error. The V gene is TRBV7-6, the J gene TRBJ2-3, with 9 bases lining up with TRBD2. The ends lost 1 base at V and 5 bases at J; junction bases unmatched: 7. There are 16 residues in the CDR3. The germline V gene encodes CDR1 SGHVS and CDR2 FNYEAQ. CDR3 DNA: TGTGCCAGCAGCTTAGAGGCTAGCGGGGACAAAGATACGCAGTATTTT. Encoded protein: CASSLEASGDKDTQYF.

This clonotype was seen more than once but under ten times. CDR3 in amino acids: CASSQGIWTDTQYF. The CDR3 bases are TGTGCCAGCAGCCAGGGTATTTGGACAGATACGCAGTATTTT. The rearrangement joins TRBV7-3 to TRBJ2-3, with TRBD1 as a possible D gene (5 bases). There are 14 residues in the CDR3. Germline lookup yields CDR1 SGHTA and CDR2 FQGTGA. V was trimmed by 5 bases and J by 3 bases, leaving 12 bases between them.

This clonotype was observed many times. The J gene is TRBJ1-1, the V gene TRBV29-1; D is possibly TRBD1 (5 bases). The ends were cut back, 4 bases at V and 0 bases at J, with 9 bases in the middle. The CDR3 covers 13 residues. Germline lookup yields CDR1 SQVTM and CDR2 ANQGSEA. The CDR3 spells CSVARGMNTEAFF. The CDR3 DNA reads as TGCAGCGTTGCCCGGGGGATGAACACTGAAGCTTTCTTT.

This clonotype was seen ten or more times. The DNA of the CDR3 is TGTGCCAGCAAAGGGGTTGGAGGCTACACCTTC. Its protein product is CASKGVGGYTF. The V call is TRBV27, the J call TRBJ1-2; D perhaps matches TRBD1 (5 bases). V was cut by 7 bases and J by 8 bases, with 11 bases left in between. CDR1 and CDR2 from the germline V gene are MNHEY and SMNVEV (reference sequence). The CDR3 spans 11 residues.

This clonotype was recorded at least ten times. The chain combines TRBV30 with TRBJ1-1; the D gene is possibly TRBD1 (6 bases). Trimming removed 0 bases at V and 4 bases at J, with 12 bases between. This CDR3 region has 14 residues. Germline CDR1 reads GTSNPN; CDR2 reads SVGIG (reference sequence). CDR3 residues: CAWSVGGLGTEAFF. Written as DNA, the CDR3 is TGTGCCTGGAGTGTAGGGGGGCTTGGCACTGAAGCTTTCTTT.

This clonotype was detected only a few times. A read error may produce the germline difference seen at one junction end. The CDR3 DNA sequence: TGTACCAGCAGTTTAGGCGGGTATTATTCACCCCTCCACTTT. It translates to CTSSLGGYYSPLHF. This chain connects TRBV12-3 or TRBV12-4 to TRBJ1-6, with D hard to call. This CDR3 contains 14 residues.

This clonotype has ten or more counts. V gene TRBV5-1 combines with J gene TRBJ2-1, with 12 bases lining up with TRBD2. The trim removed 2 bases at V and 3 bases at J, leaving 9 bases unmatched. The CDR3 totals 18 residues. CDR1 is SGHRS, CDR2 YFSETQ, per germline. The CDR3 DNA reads TGCGCCAGCAGCTTAGGTCTAGCGGGGGGGCGCATCTACAATGAGCAGTTCTTC. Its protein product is CASSLGLAGGRIYNEQFF.

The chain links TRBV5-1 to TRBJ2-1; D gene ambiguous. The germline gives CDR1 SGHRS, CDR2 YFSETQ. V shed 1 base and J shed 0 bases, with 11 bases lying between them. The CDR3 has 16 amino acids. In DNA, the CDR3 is TGCGCCAGCAGCTTGCTCGGCCAGAGCTCCTACAATGAGCAGTTCTTC. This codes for CASSLLGQSSYNEQFF.

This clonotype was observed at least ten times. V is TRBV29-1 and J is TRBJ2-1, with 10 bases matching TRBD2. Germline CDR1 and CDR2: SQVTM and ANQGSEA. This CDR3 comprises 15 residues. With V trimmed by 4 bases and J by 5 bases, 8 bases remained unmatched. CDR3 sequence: CSVVPGLASDNEQFF. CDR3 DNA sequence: TGCAGCGTTGTCCCGGGACTAGCGTCAGACAATGAGCAGTTCTTC.

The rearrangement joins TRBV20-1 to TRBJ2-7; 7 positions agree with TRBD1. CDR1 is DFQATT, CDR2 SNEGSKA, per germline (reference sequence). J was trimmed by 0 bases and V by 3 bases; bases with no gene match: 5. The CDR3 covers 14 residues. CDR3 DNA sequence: TGCAGTGCTAGGAAGACAGGGAGCTCCTACGAGCAGTACTTC. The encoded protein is CSARKTGSSYEQYF.

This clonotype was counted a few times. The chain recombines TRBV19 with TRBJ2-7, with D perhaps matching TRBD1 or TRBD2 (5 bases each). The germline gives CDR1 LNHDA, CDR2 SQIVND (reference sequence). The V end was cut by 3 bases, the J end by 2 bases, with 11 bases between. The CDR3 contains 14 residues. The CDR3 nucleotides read TGTGCCAGTAGTATTAATCGGGGCCCCTACGAGCAGTACTTC. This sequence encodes CASSINRGPYEQYF.

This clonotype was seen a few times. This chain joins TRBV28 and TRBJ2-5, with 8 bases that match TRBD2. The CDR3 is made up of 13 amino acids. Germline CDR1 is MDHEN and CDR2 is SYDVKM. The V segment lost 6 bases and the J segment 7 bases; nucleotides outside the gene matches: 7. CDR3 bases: TGTGCCAGCAGCCAACGGGAGGGGCGGACCCAGTACTTC. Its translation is CASSQREGRTQYF.

The CDR3 sequence is CASSENREMNTEAFF. The CDR3 nucleotides read TGTGCCAGCAGCGAGAACAGGGAAATGAACACTGAAGCTTTCTTT. This chain joins TRBV7-3 and TRBJ1-1; D might be TRBD1 (6 bases). The V gene lost 5 bases and the J gene lost 0 bases, with 13 bases spanning the gap. Looked up from germline, CDR1 is SGHTA and CDR2 is FQGTGA. The CDR3 length is 15 residues.

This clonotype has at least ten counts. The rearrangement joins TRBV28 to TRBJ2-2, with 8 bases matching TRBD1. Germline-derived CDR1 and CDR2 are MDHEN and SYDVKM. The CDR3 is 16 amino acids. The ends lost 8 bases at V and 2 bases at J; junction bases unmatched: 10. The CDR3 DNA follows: TGTGCCAGCCAGTCAGGACAGGGTAAAAACACCGGGGAGCTGTTTTTT. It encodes CASQSGQGKNTGELFF.

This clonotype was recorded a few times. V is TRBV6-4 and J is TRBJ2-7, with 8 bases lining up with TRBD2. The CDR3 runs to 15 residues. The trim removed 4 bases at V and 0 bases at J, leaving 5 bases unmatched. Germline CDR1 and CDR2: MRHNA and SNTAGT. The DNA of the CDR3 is TGTGCCAGCAGTGCAGCTAGCGGGCGCTCCTACGAGCAGTACTTC. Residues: CASSAASGRSYEQYF.

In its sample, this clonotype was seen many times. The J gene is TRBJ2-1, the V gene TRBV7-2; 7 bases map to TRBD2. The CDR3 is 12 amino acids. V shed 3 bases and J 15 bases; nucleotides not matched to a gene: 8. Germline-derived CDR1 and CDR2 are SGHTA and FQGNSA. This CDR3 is CASSLPSGRPFF. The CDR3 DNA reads TGTGCCAGCAGCTTGCCCTCCGGGAGGCCGTTCTTC.

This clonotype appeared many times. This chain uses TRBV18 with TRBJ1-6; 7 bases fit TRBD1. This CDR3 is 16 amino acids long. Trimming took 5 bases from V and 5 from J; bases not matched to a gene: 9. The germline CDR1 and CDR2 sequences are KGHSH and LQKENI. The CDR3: CASSSTTGTDNSPLHF. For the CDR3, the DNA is TGTGCCAGCTCATCTACCACCGGGACAGATAATTCACCCCTCCACTTT.

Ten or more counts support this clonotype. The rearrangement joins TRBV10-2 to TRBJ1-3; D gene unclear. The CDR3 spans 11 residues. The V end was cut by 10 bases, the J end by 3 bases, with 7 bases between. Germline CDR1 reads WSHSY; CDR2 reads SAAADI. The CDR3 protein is CATGNGNTIYF. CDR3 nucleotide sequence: TGCGCCACGGGAAATGGAAACACCATATATTTT.

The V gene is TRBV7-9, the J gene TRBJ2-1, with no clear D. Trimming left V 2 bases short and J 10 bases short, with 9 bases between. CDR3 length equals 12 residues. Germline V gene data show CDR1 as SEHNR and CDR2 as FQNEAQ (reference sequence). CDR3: CASSLPLAEQFF. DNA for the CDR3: TGTGCCAGCAGCTTACCCCTGGCAGAGCAGTTCTTC. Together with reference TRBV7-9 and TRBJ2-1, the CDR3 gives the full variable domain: DTGVSQNPRHKITKRGQNVTFRCDPISEHNRLYWYRQTLGQGPEFLTYFQNEAQLEKSRLLSDRFSAERPKGSFSTLEIQRTEQGDSAMYLCASSLPLAEQFFGPGTRLTVL.

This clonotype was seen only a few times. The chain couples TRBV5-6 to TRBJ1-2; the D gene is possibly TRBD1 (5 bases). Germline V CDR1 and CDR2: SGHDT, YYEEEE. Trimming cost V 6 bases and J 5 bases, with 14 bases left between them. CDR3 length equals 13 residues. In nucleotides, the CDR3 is TGTGCCAGCAACCTTGGGACCGCATATGGCTACACCTTC. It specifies CASNLGTAYGYTF.